These 25 T cell receptor beta chains were sequenced from one sample in a study of response to subunit inactivated influenza vaccine. TCRdb fed the RT-PCR reads into MiXCR, producing one record per CDR3 protein. The sample lists hundreds of thousands of distinct CDR3 sequences, 9.5% to 13% occurring once. The specimen was PBMCs from blood, collected more than 35 days after vaccination. Receptors originate from a man aged 45 to 65 who received an inactivated influenza vaccine.

The chain joins TRBV20-1 to TRBJ2-5; 8 nucleotides align to TRBD1. The V gene's germline CDR1 is DFQATT and CDR2 SNEGSKA (reference sequence). The CDR3 has 11 amino acids. The trim removed 1 base at V and 11 bases at J, leaving 3 bases unmatched. CDR3 sequence: CSARVRTGQYF. DNA for the CDR3: TGCAGTGCTAGAGTTCGGACAGGGCAGTACTTC.

This clonotype was seen a handful of times. The chain carries TRBV20-1 and TRBJ2-1, with TRBD1 matching 12 bases. Germline trimming cut 6 bases from V and 6 bases from J; bases unmatched to any gene: 6. The CDR3 runs 14 residues. Looked up from germline, CDR1 is DFQATT and CDR2 is SNEGSKA (reference sequence). Here the CDR3 reads CSAKGQGASNEQFF. The CDR3 coding sequence is TGCAGTGCGAAGGGACAGGGGGCCTCCAATGAGCAGTTCTTC.

V gene TRBV7-2 combines with J gene TRBJ2-5; no reliable D call. The CDR3 totals 13 residues. Deletions cut 5 bases from V and 5 bases from J, with 12 bases between. The germline CDR1 and CDR2 sequences are SGHTA and FQGNSA. The CDR3 DNA sequence: TGTGCCAGCAGCCTCTCTTCTGACGAGACCCAGTACTTC. Translating gives CASSLSSDETQYF.

There are many counts of this clonotype. The gene calls are TRBV20-1 and TRBJ1-6; 12 nucleotides line up with TRBD1. This CDR3 has 15 residues. Trimming cost V 1 base and J 10 bases; bases outside gene matches: 5. CDR1 is DFQATT, CDR2 SNEGSKA, per germline (reference sequence). The CDR3 protein is CSARAGTGGWSPLHF. CDR3 bases: TGCAGTGCTAGAGCCGGGACAGGGGGCTGGTCACCCCTCCACTTT.

V and J are TRBV6-6 and TRBJ2-3; D is possibly TRBD1 (5 bases). The CDR3 extends over 13 amino acids. Trimming took off 0 bases at V and 6 bases at J, with 7 bases between the two ends. Germline assignment: CDR1 MNHNY and CDR2 SVGAGI (reference sequence). CDR3 nucleotide sequence: TGTGCCAGCAGTTACTCAAAGGGGGATACGCAGTATTTT. Encoded protein: CASSYSKGDTQYF.

The chain recombines TRBV28 with TRBJ2-5, with 9 bases aligning to TRBD2. The ends lost 0 bases at V and 14 bases at J; junction bases unmatched: 22. The CDR3 consists of 18 residues. Germline CDR1 is MDHEN and CDR2 is SYDVKM. DNA for the CDR3: TGTGCCAGCAGTTTATGGCGCGGGGGGGCCCCGAGACCCAGTGGCCCCTACTTC. Its translation is CASSLWRGGAPRPSGPYF.

This sequence joins TRBV6-1 and TRBJ2-2; a weak D match, TRBD2 (5 bases). CDR3 size: 15 residues. The V gene lost 7 bases and the J gene lost 6 bases, with 18 bases spanning the gap. CDR1 MNHNS and CDR2 SASEGT come from the germline V gene. CDR3 DNA sequence: TGTGCCAGCACTCCCTTCGAGGGCCTCGCCGGGGAGCTGTTTTTT. Its translation is CASTPFEGLAGELFF.

Only a few counts were recorded for this clonotype. The genes are TRBV7-9 and TRBJ2-5; no reliable D call. Germline V gives CDR1 SEHNR, CDR2 FQNEAQ (reference sequence). The germline V and J ends were trimmed by 5 bases and 4 bases, with 8 bases remaining between them. The CDR3 covers 12 residues. Here the CDR3 DNA reads TGTGCCAGCAGCCCCCTCTTAGAGACCCAGTACTTC. Translated: CASSPLLETQYF.

This clonotype was counted only a few times. The chain couples TRBV6-5 to TRBJ2-2; the D gene is possibly TRBD2 (6 bases). Trimming took off 0 bases at V and 1 base at J, with 12 bases between the two ends. CDR3 size: 17 residues. The germline V gene has CDR1 MNHEY and CDR2 SVGAGI. The CDR3 coding sequence is TGTGCCAGCAGTTACTCGACGGGACTCAGGAACACCGGGGAGCTGTTTTTT. Translation: CASSYSTGLRNTGELFF.

The sample holds a few counts of this clonotype. The rearrangement joins TRBV12-3 or TRBV12-4 to TRBJ2-3; D may be TRBD1 or TRBD2 (5 bases each). The CDR3 is made up of 16 amino acids. The germline V and J ends were trimmed by 1 base and 2 bases, with 13 bases remaining between them. This CDR3 reads CASSLDRRGVTDTQYF. The CDR3 nucleotides are TGTGCCAGCAGTTTAGACAGGAGAGGGGTCACAGATACGCAGTATTTT.

At least ten counts were recorded for this clonotype. V and J are TRBV5-1 and TRBJ2-1; a weak D match, TRBD2 (5 bases). V gave up 4 bases and J gave up 4 bases, with 15 bases separating them. This CDR3 spans 15 amino acids. Looked up from germline, CDR1 is SGHRS and CDR2 is YFSETQ. This chain's CDR3 is CASSPRLAAYNEQFF. As DNA, the CDR3 is TGCGCCAGCAGCCCCCGTCTAGCAGCTTACAATGAGCAGTTCTTC.

This clonotype was found a few times. This chain joins TRBV20-1 and TRBJ2-4; TRBD1 aligns across 9 bases. The germline CDR1 and CDR2 sequences are DFQATT and SNEGSKA (reference sequence). V shed 5 bases, J shed 2 bases, and the junction held 4 bases outside the gene matches. The CDR3 has 14 amino acids. CDR3 bases: TGCAGTGCTTGGACAGGGGAGACCAAAAACATTCAGTACTTC. It yields the protein CSAWTGETKNIQYF.

The sample holds many counts of this clonotype. The chain uses TRBV4-1 and TRBJ2-7, with 7 bases that match TRBD2. This CDR3 comprises 15 residues. The germline gives CDR1 MGHRA, CDR2 YSYEKL. With 1 base clipped from V and 3 bases from J, the junction kept 6 bases outside the gene matches. The CDR3 protein is CASSQVGTKDYEQYF. CDR3 sequence (DNA): TGCGCCAGCAGCCAAGTTGGGACTAAGGACTACGAGCAGTACTTC.

The rearrangement links TRBV5-1 to TRBJ2-7, with D possibly being TRBD1 or TRBD2 (6 bases each). The length of the CDR3 is 14 residues. The V end was cut by 3 bases, the J end by 7 bases, with 17 bases between. CDR1 SGHRS and CDR2 YFSETQ come from the germline V gene. DNA for the CDR3: TGCGCCAGCAGCTATGGACAGCTCCGGGGGGAGCAGTACTTC. Amino acid sequence: CASSYGQLRGEQYF.

The table lists this clonotype with a few counts. The chain has TRBV5-4 and TRBJ2-2; 7 bases map to TRBD2. J was trimmed by 6 bases and V by 1 base; bases with no gene match: 24. Germline lookup yields CDR1 SGHNT and CDR2 YYREEE (reference sequence). CDR3 length: 21 residues. CDR3 loop: CASSLRPGTLIRDREAGELFF. The CDR3 DNA reads as TGTGCCAGCAGCTTGAGGCCCGGGACTCTAATACGGGACCGGGAGGCCGGGGAGCTGTTTTTT.

This clonotype was observed a handful of times. The chain employs TRBV30 and TRBJ1-1; D gene unclear. The V end lost 7 bases, the J end lost 4 bases, and 16 bases lay between the germline ends. The CDR3 covers 13 residues. Germline-derived CDR1 and CDR2 are GTSNPN and SVGIG (reference sequence). This CDR3 reads CASDGLGRTEAFF. The CDR3 nucleotides read TGTGCCTCCGACGGACTTGGTCGCACTGAAGCTTTCTTT. The full variable domain, with the rest looked up from reference TRBV30 and TRBJ1-1, is SQTIHQWPATLVQPVGSPLSLECTVEGTSNPNLYWYRQAAGRGLQLLFYSVGIGQISSEVPQNLSASRPQDRQFILSSKKLLLSDSGFYLCASDGLGRTEAFFGQGTRLTVV.

There are many counts of this clonotype. The J gene is TRBJ2-1, the V gene TRBV5-1, with D uncertain. Germline V gene lookup returns CDR1 SGHRS and CDR2 YFSETQ. V was cut by 4 bases and J by 4 bases, with 9 bases left in between. CDR3 length equals 13 residues. The CDR3 here is CASSTDGYNEQFF. CDR3 DNA sequence: TGCGCCAGCAGCACAGACGGGTACAATGAGCAGTTCTTC.

This clonotype was found many times. The rearrangement joins TRBV15 to TRBJ2-5, with a tentative D call TRBD2 (6 bases). V was pared by 0 bases and J by 4 bases, with 12 bases between. Germline V gene lookup returns CDR1 LNHNV and CDR2 YYDKDF (reference sequence). The CDR3 covers 15 residues. The CDR3, as DNA: TGTGCCACCAGCAGAGATCCGGGGGACCTAGAGACCCAGTACTTC. Its protein product is CATSRDPGDLETQYF.

The table lists this clonotype with many counts. This chain joins TRBV5-6 and TRBJ1-1, with D hard to call. Germline CDR1 and CDR2: SGHDT and YYEEEE. Trimming took off 4 bases at V and 1 base at J, with 11 bases between the two ends. CDR3 length equals 14 residues. Here the CDR3 DNA reads TGTGCCAGCAGCGGGGTTGGAGGGAACACTGAAGCTTTCTTT. This translates into CASSGVGGNTEAFF.

This clonotype appeared many times. The V gene is TRBV12-3 or TRBV12-4, the J gene TRBJ2-1; 13 bases fit TRBD2. The junction had 5 bases not matched to a gene; V was cut back by 5 bases and J by 7 bases. CDR3 size: 15 residues. CDR3 nucleotides: TGTGCCAGCAGTCCCGGGACTAGCGGGACGAATGAGCAGTTCTTC. This translates into CASSPGTSGTNEQFF.

This clonotype was recorded many times. This chain links TRBV5-1 with TRBJ2-5; D may be TRBD1 or TRBD2 (5 bases each). The CDR3 covers 16 residues. The germline CDR1 and CDR2 sequences are SGHRS and YFSETQ. V lost 4 bases, J lost 1 base, and 17 bases lay in between. The CDR3 bases are TGCGCCAGCAGCCTTCAAAACTCCGGGACCCAAGAGACCCAGTACTTC. It is translated as CASSLQNSGTQETQYF.

There are many counts of this clonotype. CDR3 residues: CASSPTATTYEQYF. CDR3 coding DNA: TGTGCCAGCAGCCCGACAGCCACAACCTACGAGCAGTACTTC. V usage is TRBV7-9 and J usage is TRBJ2-7; D is possibly TRBD1 (5 bases). This CDR3 has 14 residues. Germline values: CDR1 SEHNR, CDR2 FQNEAQ (reference sequence). The ends were cut back, 5 bases at V and 2 bases at J, with 13 bases in the middle.

This clonotype was detected many times. The chain uses TRBV7-2 and TRBJ2-7; TRBD2 might be the D (6 bases). The germline gives CDR1 SGHTA, CDR2 FQGNSA. V was cut by 4 bases and J by 4 bases, with 11 bases left in between. The CDR3 length is 13 residues. The CDR3 loop reads CASSYRERYEQYF. CDR3 nucleotide sequence: TGTGCCAGCAGCTACCGGGAGAGGTACGAGCAGTACTTC.

This clonotype was seen repeatedly, ten times or more. The CDR3 bases are TGCGCCAGCAGCGTAACAGCAGGGTCCTACGAGCAGTACTTC. Translated: CASSVTAGSYEQYF. This chain links TRBV5-1 with TRBJ2-7; possibly TRBD1 for D (5 bases). Deletions cut 4 bases from V and 1 base from J, with 12 bases between. CDR1 and CDR2 from the germline V gene are SGHRS and YFSETQ. This CDR3 region has 14 residues.

The V gene is TRBV7-9, the J gene TRBJ2-2; TRBD1 matches 11 bases. CDR1 and CDR2 from the germline V gene are SEHNR and FQNEAQ (reference sequence). Unmatched junction bases numbered 6, after V lost 4 bases and J lost 5 bases. The CDR3 contains 16 residues. The CDR3 sequence: CASSYGTGGMTGELFF. The CDR3 coding sequence is TGTGCCAGCAGCTACGGGACAGGGGGGATGACCGGGGAGCTGTTTTTT.